These 3 T cell receptor beta chains came from one sample sequenced in a study of blood T cell repertoires in COVID-19. Sequenced by immunoSEQ multiplex PCR; TCRdb stores in-frame clones only, minus some. The sample lists around 77,000 clones, approximately 83% occurring once. Input material: peripheral blood. Receptors were obtained from a man aged 25 to 40 with COVID-19, enrolled during active disease.

V usage is TRBV19 and J usage is TRBJ2-2; D is ambiguous. The CDR3 consists of 15 residues. Germline V gene sequence: CDR1 LNHDA, CDR2 SQIVND (reference sequence). The V end was cut by 3 bases, the J end by 0 bases, with 8 bases between. As DNA, the CDR3 is TGTGCCAGTAGTATGCTAGTCACGAACACCGGGGAGCTGTTTTTT. As protein: CASSMLVTNTGELFF.

This chain connects TRBV19 to TRBJ2-1, with D maybe TRBD2 (6 bases). Germline V gene lookup returns CDR1 LNHDA and CDR2 SQIVND (reference sequence). The CDR3 totals 14 residues. Trimming removed 2 bases from V and 3 bases from J, with 8 bases in between. This CDR3 is CASSILADYNEQFF. The CDR3 DNA reads TGTGCCAGTAGTATATTAGCGGACTACAATGAGCAGTTCTTC. The full variable domain, completed using reference TRBV19 and TRBJ2-1, is DGGITQSPKYLFRKEGQNVTLSCEQNLNHDAMYWYRQDPGQGLRLIYYSQIVNDFQKGDIAEGYSVSREKKESFPLTVTSAQKNPTAFYLCASSILADYNEQFFGPGTRLTVL.

The gene calls are TRBV21-1 and TRBJ1-3. TRBV21-1 is noted as a pseudogene. The CDR3 spans 16 residues. The CDR3 reads CASSKGSRVSGNTIYF. CDR3 in DNA: TGTGCCAGCAGCAAAGGGTCACGAGTGTCTGGAAACACCATATATTTT.